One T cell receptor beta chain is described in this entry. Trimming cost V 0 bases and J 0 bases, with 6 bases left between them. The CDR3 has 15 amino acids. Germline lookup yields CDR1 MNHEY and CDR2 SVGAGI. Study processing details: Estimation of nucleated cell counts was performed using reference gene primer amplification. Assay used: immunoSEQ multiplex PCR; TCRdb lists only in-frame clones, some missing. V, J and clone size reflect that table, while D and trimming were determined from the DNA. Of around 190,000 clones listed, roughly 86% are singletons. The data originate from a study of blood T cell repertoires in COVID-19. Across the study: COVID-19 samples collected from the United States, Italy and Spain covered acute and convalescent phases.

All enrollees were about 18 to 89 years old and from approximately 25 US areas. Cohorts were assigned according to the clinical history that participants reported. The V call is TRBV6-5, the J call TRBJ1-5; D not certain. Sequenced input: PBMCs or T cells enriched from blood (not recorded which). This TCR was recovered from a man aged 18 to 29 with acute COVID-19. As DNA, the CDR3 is TGTGCCAGCAGTTACTCCGTGTATAGCAATCAGCCCCAGCATTTT. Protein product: CASSYSVYSNQPQHF.